This T cell receptor (beta chain) is drawn from a study of cytomegalovirus exposure and HLA in healthy donors. A remark on this clone: The antigen is undetermined.

Sequencing used immunoSEQ multiplex PCR; TCRdb keeps in-frame clones, though not all of them. Seen here are approximately 130,000 clones, 70% to 90% observed once, and the top ten hold approximately 2%. Study observations and caveats: It was approximately 160 TCR beta chains that were listed as cytomegalovirus-associated. Reports credit the classifier with highly specific, highly sensitive diagnosis of cytomegalovirus status. Through in vitro validation, a few CMV-associated chains were shown to be specific for CMV antigens.

The CDR3 runs to 15 residues. Germline-derived CDR1 and CDR2 are SGHRS and YFSETQ. Trimming pared 3 bases from V and 0 bases from J, leaving 12 bases between. The receptor comes from a woman aged 18 to 35 in good health and CMV-seronegative. The chain employs TRBV5-1 and TRBJ1-1; tentative D call: TRBD1 (5 bases). The sequenced sample was PBMCs. The CDR3 DNA sequence: TGCGCCAGCAGCTCTTCGACAGCAATGAACACTGAAGCTTTCTTT. It yields the protein CASSSSTAMNTEAFF.